This entry features one T cell receptor beta chain sequence. Its antigen is unidentified. The data were obtained in a study of cytomegalovirus exposure and HLA in healthy donors. Use of 60 Vbeta and 13 Jbeta primers characterized the PCR. Some clones are missing from TCRdb's copy, which holds only in-frame ones; the method was immunoSEQ multiplex PCR. The sample includes approximately 92,000 clones, around 85% seen only once; the top ten take approximately 1.1%. General observations from the study: Analysis was performed later, and it showed HLA-associated TCR beta chains to be more clonally expanded than equally common others. Looking again later, the authors saw that most CMV-associated TCR beta chains seemed HLA-restricted.

Trimming pared 1 base from V and 1 base from J, leaving 7 bases between. The CDR3 is 14 residues long. Germline-derived CDR1 and CDR2 are SGHVS and FQNEAQ. The source material was PBMCs. The clonotype was recovered from a girl under 10 years old in good health and CMV-seropositive. The chain employs TRBV7-8 and TRBJ2-5; no definite D call. The CDR3 spells CASSLGPVQETQYF. The CDR3 DNA reads as TGTGCCAGCAGCTTAGGGCCAGTCCAAGAGACCCAGTACTTC.